The 13 T cell receptor beta chains given below trace back to one sample, sequenced in a study of blood T cell repertoires in COVID-19. Libraries were prepared by immunoSEQ multiplex PCR; TCRdb keeps only in-frame clonotypes and omits some of them. The sample consists of a few hundred thousand clones, roughly 88% of them appearing once. The specimen sequenced was PBMCs or T cells enriched from blood (not recorded which). These receptors originate from a woman in her thirties or forties with acute COVID-19.

The rearrangement uses TRBV28 and TRBJ1-4; no clear D gene. Germline V gives CDR1 MDHEN, CDR2 SYDVKM. The V end lost 10 bases, the J end lost 3 bases, and 12 bases lay between the germline ends. The CDR3 spans 13 residues. In nucleotides, the CDR3 is TGTGCCAACGAGGGTTTACCTAATGAAAAACTGTTTTTT. Amino acids: CANEGLPNEKLFF.

This clone was observed a few times. The V and J genes are TRBV15 and TRBJ1-5; no reliable D call. Germline CDR1 reads LNHNV; CDR2 reads YYDKDF (reference sequence). The CDR3 runs to 14 residues. V gave up 4 bases and J gave up 4 bases, with 11 bases separating them. The DNA for the CDR3 is TGTGCCACCAGCACTAAGACATGGAATCAGCCCCAGCATTTT. Its protein product is CATSTKTWNQPQHF. Looking up the rest from reference TRBV15 and TRBJ1-5 gives the full variable domain: DAMVIQNPRYQVTQFGKPVTLSCSQTLNHNVMYWYQQKSSQAPKLLFHYYDKDFNNEADTPDNFQSRRPNTSFCFLDIRSPGLGDTAMYLCATSTKTWNQPQHFGDGTRLSIL.

V gene TRBV5-8 combines with J gene TRBJ2-7, with 15 positions matching TRBD2. The CDR3 runs to 14 residues. Germline lookup yields CDR1 SGHTS and CDR2 YDEGEE. J was trimmed by 9 bases and V by 2 bases; bases with no gene match: 3. CDR3 DNA: TGTGCCAGCAGCTTAGGACTAGCGGGAGGGGTGCAGTACTTC. Translated, it gives CASSLGLAGGVQYF.

The CDR3: CASSLWPPLTGANTEAFF. The CDR3 DNA follows: TGTGCCAGCAGCCTGTGGCCCCCTCTCACAGGAGCTAACACTGAAGCTTTCTTT. The gene calls are TRBV7-9 and TRBJ1-1, with D possibly matching TRBD1 (5 bases). Trimming cost V 5 bases and J 2 bases, with 24 bases left between them. The CDR3 is made up of 18 amino acids. Germline CDR1 and CDR2: SEHNR and FQNEAQ (reference sequence).

This chain connects TRBV6-6 to TRBJ2-3; no definite D call. Trimming pared 6 bases from V and 4 bases from J, leaving 11 bases between. The CDR3 is made up of 13 amino acids. Germline V lookup: CDR1 MNHNY, CDR2 SVGAGI (reference sequence). The CDR3 region is CASSSPRADTQYF. The DNA for the CDR3 is TGTGCCAGCAGCTCCCCCCGCGCAGATACGCAGTATTTT.

This clone has just one count. This sequence joins TRBV13 and TRBJ1-1, with 7 bases fitting TRBD1. After removal of 4 bases from V and 1 base from J, the junction contained 3 bases not matched to a gene. Germline assignment: CDR1 PRHDT and CDR2 FYEKMQ (reference sequence). This CDR3 comprises 14 residues. Written as DNA, the CDR3 is TGTGCCAGCAGCTGGGGACAGCCGAACACTGAAGCTTTCTTT. This sequence encodes CASSWGQPNTEAFF. The full variable domain, completed using reference TRBV13 and TRBJ1-1, is AAGVIQSPRHLIKEKRETATLKCYPIPRHDTVYWYQQGPGQDPQFLISFYEKMQSDKGSIPDRFSAQQFSDYHSELNMSSLELGDSALYFCASSWGQPNTEAFFGQGTRLTVV.

The gene calls are TRBV11-2 and TRBJ2-1, with D uncertain. The CDR3 is 13 amino acids. The germline CDR1 and CDR2 sequences are SGHAT and FQNNGV. V lost 7 bases and J lost 4, with 11 bases in between. CDR3 region: CASTQSAYNEQFF. CDR3 in DNA: TGTGCCAGCACACAATCAGCGTACAATGAGCAGTTCTTC.

The chain carries TRBV2 and TRBJ2-3; D might be TRBD2 (6 bases). Trimming took 4 bases from V and 1 from J, leaving 12 bases between them. CDR3 size: 15 residues. The germline V gene has CDR1 SNHLY and CDR2 FYNNEI. The CDR3 spells CASSGRWGGTDTQYF. CDR3 DNA sequence: TGTGCCAGCAGTGGCCGTTGGGGGGGCACAGATACGCAGTATTTT. Looking up the rest from reference TRBV2 and TRBJ2-3 gives the full variable domain: EPEVTQTPSHQVTQMGQEVILRCVPISNHLYFYWYRQILGQKVEFLVSFYNNEISEKSEIFDDQFSVERPDGSNFTLKIRSTKLEDSAMYFCASSGRWGGTDTQYFGPGTRLTVL.

This chain uses TRBV6-5 with TRBJ2-7; no clear D. Germline loops: CDR1 MNHEY, CDR2 SVGAGI. The CDR3 has 14 residues. V was trimmed by 4 bases and J by 2 bases, leaving 12 bases between them. This CDR3 reads CASSSGDWTYEQYF. The CDR3, as DNA: TGTGCCAGCAGTTCTGGCGACTGGACCTACGAGCAGTACTTC.

The rearrangement uses TRBV7-2 and TRBJ2-5; no definite D call. Trimming took off 1 base at V and 3 bases at J, with 18 bases between the two ends. The CDR3 has 17 residues. Germline CDR1 reads SGHTA; CDR2 reads FQGNSA. The CDR3 loop reads CASSLVVGSLQEETQYF. For the CDR3, the DNA is TGTGCCAGCAGCTTAGTCGTGGGCAGCCTGCAGGAAGAGACCCAGTACTTC.

This clone was recorded a few times. The rearrangement uses TRBV28 and TRBJ2-7; 8 bases line up with TRBD1. The CDR3 has 15 amino acids. The V segment lost 6 bases and the J segment 3 bases; nucleotides outside the gene matches: 10. Looked up from germline, CDR1 is MDHEN and CDR2 is SYDVKM. Here the CDR3 DNA reads TGTGCCAGCAGACTTAGAGGGGACAGGCACTACGAGCAGTACTTC. It specifies CASRLRGDRHYEQYF.

V and J are TRBV5-4 and TRBJ2-5, with D maybe TRBD1 (5 bases). The V end was cut by 4 bases, the J end by 6 bases, with 19 bases between. Germline CDR1 and CDR2: SGHNT and YYREEE (reference sequence). The length of the CDR3 is 15 residues. CDR3 in DNA: TGTGCCAGCAGCACCCCAAGGGAAGGGGAAAAGACCCAGTACTTC. Encoded protein: CASSTPREGEKTQYF.

This clone has only one observation. The genes are TRBV19 and TRBJ1-2; 7 bases line up with TRBD1. The CDR3 is made up of 15 amino acids. J lost 4 bases, V lost 7 bases, and 12 bases had no gene match. CDR1 is LNHDA and CDR2 is SQIVND in the germline V gene (reference sequence). The DNA of the CDR3 is TGTGCCAGTACGTTGGGCGGGACAGACTTCTATGGCTACACCTTC. Its translation is CASTLGGTDFYGYTF.